The 14 T cell receptor beta chains presented below share a single source sample, sequenced in a study of T cell responses to AZD1222 COVID-19 vaccine. Here immunoSEQ multiplex PCR was the method, and the copy in TCRdb shows in-frame clones only, minus some. The sample lists 100,000 to 130,000 clones, approximately 90% occurring once. Sequenced material: peripheral blood, taken on day 0 of MenACWY control vaccination. These receptors came from an adult in good health.

The chain employs TRBV4-1 and TRBJ2-2; D possibly corresponds to TRBD1 (5 bases). V was cut by 4 bases and J by 2 bases, with 11 bases left in between. The CDR3 spans 15 residues. Germline V CDR1 and CDR2: MGHRA, YSYEKL. This CDR3 reads CASSPIDSNTGELFF. The CDR3 DNA reads as TGCGCCAGCAGCCCGATCGACAGTAACACCGGGGAGCTGTTTTTT.

This chain uses TRBV2 with TRBJ1-2; D not resolved. The CDR3 spans 15 residues. V shed 6 bases and J shed 4 bases, with 18 bases lying between them. Germline-derived CDR1 and CDR2 are SNHLY and FYNNEI. DNA of the CDR3: TGTGCCAGCAGCGCCGGTAGGGATCCCCTCTATGGCTACACCTTC. This sequence encodes CASSAGRDPLYGYTF.

This clone was seen more than once but under ten times. CDR3: CAWSVMGNTIYF. CDR3 bases: TGTGCCTGGAGTGTAATGGGAAACACCATATATTTT. The rearrangement uses TRBV30 and TRBJ1-3, with D unresolved. CDR1 is GTSNPN, CDR2 SVGIG, per germline (reference sequence). This CDR3 is 12 amino acids long. V lost 0 bases and J lost 4, with 4 bases in between.

The chain joins TRBV3-1 (or the pseudogene TRBV3-2) to TRBJ2-3; no definite D call. Between the trimmed V and J ends, which lost 0 bases and 2 bases, there was a span of 15 bases. From germline, CDR1 is LGHDT and CDR2 YNNKEL (reference sequence). This CDR3 has 17 amino acids. The chain's CDR3 is CASSQDLGMAHTDTQYF. In DNA, the CDR3 is TGTGCCAGCAGCCAAGATCTGGGGATGGCCCACACAGATACGCAGTATTTT.

This rearrangement joins TRBV4-1 to TRBJ2-2, with D hard to call. The CDR3 extends over 12 amino acids. Germline V lookup: CDR1 MGHRA, CDR2 YSYEKL. Trimming pared 7 bases from V and 1 base from J, leaving 4 bases between. CDR3 amino acids: CASTGNTGELFF. The CDR3 DNA reads as TGCGCCAGCACGGGGAACACCGGGGAGCTGTTTTTT.

The chain combines TRBV9 with TRBJ1-3, with TRBD1 identical over 7 bases. The CDR3 contains 15 residues. V shed 2 bases and J 0 bases; nucleotides not matched to a gene: 2. Per germline, CDR1 SGDLS and CDR2 YYNGEE. CDR3 DNA: TGTGCCAGCAGCGTTGGGACAGACTCTGGAAACACCATATATTTT. Translated: CASSVGTDSGNTIYF.

This chain joins TRBV28 and TRBJ1-5, with D hard to call. This CDR3 contains 15 residues. The germline V gene encodes CDR1 MDHEN and CDR2 SYDVKM. V was trimmed by 2 bases and J by 0 bases, leaving 8 bases between them. The CDR3 region is CASSLRTDSNQPQHF. The CDR3 DNA follows: TGTGCCAGCAGTTTAAGAACAGATAGCAATCAGCCCCAGCATTTT.

This chain joins TRBV2 and TRBJ2-1, with D uncertain. The CDR3 sequence is 11 residues long. CDR1 is SNHLY, CDR2 FYNNEI, per germline. This CDR3 is CGCAVANEQFF. The CDR3 DNA is TGTGGATGCGCGGTGGCCAATGAGCAGTTCTTC.

The rearrangement links TRBV7-9 to TRBJ2-7, with D possibly TRBD1 on 5 matching bases. Germline lookup yields CDR1 SEHNR and CDR2 FQNEAQ (reference sequence). The CDR3 spans 14 residues. The V end was cut by 2 bases, the J end by 5 bases, with 13 bases between. The chain's CDR3 is CASSLNGRADEQYF. CDR3 bases: TGTGCCAGCAGCTTAAACGGCAGGGCGGACGAGCAGTACTTC.

Concerning this clone itself: At one of its ends the junction is not consistent with the germline gene, which may arise from a read error. The chain combines TRBV28 with TRBJ2-1; 11 bases fit TRBD2. Germline V gives CDR1 MDHEN, CDR2 SYDVKM. The CDR3 is 13 residues long. The DNA of the CDR3 is TGTGCCAGCTTAGCGGGGGGGTACAGTGAGCAGTTCTTC. As protein: CASLAGGYSEQFF.

The rearrangement uses TRBV7-9 and TRBJ2-1; no clear D. The CDR3 contains 15 residues. V was trimmed by 2 bases and J by 3 bases, leaving 11 bases between them. Germline V lookup: CDR1 SEHNR, CDR2 FQNEAQ (reference sequence). The CDR3 protein is CASSLRGGLYNEQFF. DNA for the CDR3: TGTGCCAGCAGCTTACGCGGCGGTCTCTACAATGAGCAGTTCTTC.

V and J are TRBV4-1 and TRBJ1-6; D gene ambiguous. Germline-derived CDR1 and CDR2 are MGHRA and YSYEKL. There are 14 residues in the CDR3. Deletions cut 6 bases from V and 0 bases from J, with 6 bases between. The CDR3 loop reads CASSWSSYNSPLHF. The CDR3 bases are TGCGCCAGCAGTTGGAGCTCCTATAATTCACCCCTCCACTTT.

Written as DNA, the CDR3 is TGCAGCGTTGAAGGCGGTAGTGGGGGCGCGGAGACCCAGTACTTC. Translating gives CSVEGGSGGAETQYF. The rearrangement joins TRBV29-1 to TRBJ2-5; TRBD1 might be the D (6 bases). CDR3 length equals 15 residues. From germline, CDR1 is SQVTM and CDR2 ANQGSEA. V was pared by 1 base and J by 5 bases, with 17 bases between.

The chain carries TRBV24-1 and TRBJ2-3; D not certain. The V gene lost 8 bases and the J gene lost 0 bases, with 8 bases spanning the gap. CDR1 KGHDR and CDR2 SFDVKD come from the germline V gene. The CDR3 consists of 13 residues. CDR3 nucleotide sequence: TGTGCCACCAAAGCACATAGCACAGATACGCAGTATTTT. Its translation: CATKAHSTDTQYF.